This TCR beta chain was retrieved from a study of CD8 T cells in ankylosing spondylitis. Study observations and caveats: Disease-linked clones displayed a CD8+ phenotype and appeared relatively rarely in peripheral blood. Matched ankylosing spondylitis synovial fluid reportedly showed significant enrichment of disease-linked clones. Characteristic, it appeared, of ankylosing spondylitis blood was a TCR beta motif of fewer than 10 highly homologous variants.

Quantitative 5'-RACE with molecular barcodes produced the TCR beta libraries. A single record per CDR3 protein comes from TCRdb applying MiXCR to the 5' RACE reads. The sample includes about 400,000 distinct CDR3 sequences, 20% to 25% of them seen just once. This clonotype appeared a few times. Its specificity is unknown. This TCR was recovered from a male donor with ankylosing spondylitis. The sequencing input was blood, either unsorted or a sorted T cell fraction (not recorded which).

CDR3 DNA sequence: TGTGCCAGCAGCACCTATTTAGCGTACTCCTACGAGCAGTACTTC. Protein product: CASSTYLAYSYEQYF. V gene TRBV7-8 combines with J gene TRBJ2-7; the D gene is possibly TRBD2 (5 bases). The CDR3 runs to 15 residues. V lost 5 bases and J 0 bases, leaving 14 bases between the germline ends. Per germline, CDR1 SGHVS and CDR2 FQNEAQ.